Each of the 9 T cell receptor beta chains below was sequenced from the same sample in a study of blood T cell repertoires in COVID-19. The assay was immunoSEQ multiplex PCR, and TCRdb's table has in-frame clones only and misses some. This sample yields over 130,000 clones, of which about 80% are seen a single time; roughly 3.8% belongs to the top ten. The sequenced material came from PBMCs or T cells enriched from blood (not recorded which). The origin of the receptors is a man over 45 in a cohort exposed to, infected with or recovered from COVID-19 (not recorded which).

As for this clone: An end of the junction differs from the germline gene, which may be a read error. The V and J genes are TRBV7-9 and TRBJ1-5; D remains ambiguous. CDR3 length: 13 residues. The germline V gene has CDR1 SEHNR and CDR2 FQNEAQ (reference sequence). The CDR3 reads CASSLEEGQPQHF. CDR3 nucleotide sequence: TGTGCCAGCAGTTTAGAGGAGGGTCAGCCCCAGCATTTT.

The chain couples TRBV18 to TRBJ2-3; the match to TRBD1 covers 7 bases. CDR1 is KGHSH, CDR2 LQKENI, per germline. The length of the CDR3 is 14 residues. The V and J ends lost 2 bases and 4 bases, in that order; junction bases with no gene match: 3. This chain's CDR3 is CASSPRGGSDTQYF. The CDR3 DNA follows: TGTGCCAGCTCACCAAGAGGGGGCTCAGATACGCAGTATTTT.

Written as DNA, the CDR3 is TGTGCCAGCAGTCTACTAGCGGGAGGCTACTACGAGCAGTACTTC. This gives the protein CASSLLAGGYYEQYF. The rearrangement uses TRBV3-1 (or the pseudogene TRBV3-2) and TRBJ2-7; 12 nucleotides agree with TRBD2. The CDR3 is 15 amino acids. Germline-derived CDR1 and CDR2 are LGHDT and YNNKEL (reference sequence). The J segment lost 3 bases and the V segment lost 6 bases, leaving 6 bases of the junction unmatched.

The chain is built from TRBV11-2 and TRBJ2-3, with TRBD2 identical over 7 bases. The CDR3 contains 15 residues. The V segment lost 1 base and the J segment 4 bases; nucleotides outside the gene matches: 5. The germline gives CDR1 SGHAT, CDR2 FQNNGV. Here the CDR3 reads CASSLATLAADTQYF. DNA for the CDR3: TGTGCCAGCAGCTTAGCTACCCTAGCGGCAGATACGCAGTATTTT.

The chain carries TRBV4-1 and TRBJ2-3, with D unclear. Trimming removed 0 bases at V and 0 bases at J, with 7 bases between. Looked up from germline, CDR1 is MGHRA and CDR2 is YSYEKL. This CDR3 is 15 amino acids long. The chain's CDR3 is CASSQDGQSTDTQYF. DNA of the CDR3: TGCGCCAGCAGCCAAGATGGGCAGAGCACAGATACGCAGTATTTT.

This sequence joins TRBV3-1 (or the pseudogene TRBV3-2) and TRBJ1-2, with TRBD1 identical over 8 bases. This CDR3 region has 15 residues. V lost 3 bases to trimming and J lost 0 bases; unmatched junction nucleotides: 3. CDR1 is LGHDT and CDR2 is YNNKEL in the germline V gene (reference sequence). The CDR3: CASSQRQGSNYGYTF. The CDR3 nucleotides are TGTGCCAGCAGCCAGCGACAGGGGTCTAACTATGGCTACACCTTC.

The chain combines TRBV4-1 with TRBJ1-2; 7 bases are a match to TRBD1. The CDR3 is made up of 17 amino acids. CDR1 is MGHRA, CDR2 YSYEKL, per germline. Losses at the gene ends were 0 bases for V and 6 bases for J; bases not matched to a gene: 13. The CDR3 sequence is CASSQESFAGTVNGYTF. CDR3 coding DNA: TGCGCCAGCAGCCAAGAAAGTTTCGCAGGGACAGTAAATGGCTACACCTTC.

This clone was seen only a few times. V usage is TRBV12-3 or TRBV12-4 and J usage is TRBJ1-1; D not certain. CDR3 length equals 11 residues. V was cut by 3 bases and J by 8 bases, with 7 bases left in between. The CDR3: CASSLGREAFF. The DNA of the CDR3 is TGTGCCAGCAGTTTGGGCCGGGAAGCTTTCTTT.

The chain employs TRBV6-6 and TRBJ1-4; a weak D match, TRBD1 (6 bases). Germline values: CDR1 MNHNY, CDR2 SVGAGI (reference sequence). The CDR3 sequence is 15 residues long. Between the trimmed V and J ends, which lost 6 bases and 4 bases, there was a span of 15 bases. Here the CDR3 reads CASSRVQGYNEKLFF. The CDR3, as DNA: TGTGCCAGCAGCCGAGTACAGGGCTATAATGAAAAACTGTTTTTT.